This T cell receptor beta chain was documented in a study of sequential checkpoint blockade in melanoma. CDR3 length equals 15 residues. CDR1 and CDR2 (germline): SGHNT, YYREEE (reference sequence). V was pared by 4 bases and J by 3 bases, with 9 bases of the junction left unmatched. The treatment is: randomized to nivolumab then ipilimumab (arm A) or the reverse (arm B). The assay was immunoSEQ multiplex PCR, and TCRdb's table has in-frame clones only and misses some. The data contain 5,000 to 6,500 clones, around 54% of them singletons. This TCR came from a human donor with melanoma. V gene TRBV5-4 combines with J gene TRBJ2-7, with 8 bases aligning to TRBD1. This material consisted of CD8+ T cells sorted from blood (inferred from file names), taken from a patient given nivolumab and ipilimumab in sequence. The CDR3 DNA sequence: TGTGCCAGCAGCGCCCGGACAGGGATATACTACGAGCAGTACTTC. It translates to CASSARTGIYYEQYF.